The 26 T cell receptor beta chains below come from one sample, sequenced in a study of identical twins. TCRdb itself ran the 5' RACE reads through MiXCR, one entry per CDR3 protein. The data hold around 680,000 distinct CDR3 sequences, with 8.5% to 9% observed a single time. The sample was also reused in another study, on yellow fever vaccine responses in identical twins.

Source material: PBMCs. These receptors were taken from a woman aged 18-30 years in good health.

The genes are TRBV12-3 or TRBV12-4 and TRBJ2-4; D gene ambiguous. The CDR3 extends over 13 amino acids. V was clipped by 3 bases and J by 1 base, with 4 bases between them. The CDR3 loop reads CASSFQAKNIQYF. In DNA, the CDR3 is TGTGCCAGCAGTTTCCAGGCCAAAAACATTCAGTACTTC.

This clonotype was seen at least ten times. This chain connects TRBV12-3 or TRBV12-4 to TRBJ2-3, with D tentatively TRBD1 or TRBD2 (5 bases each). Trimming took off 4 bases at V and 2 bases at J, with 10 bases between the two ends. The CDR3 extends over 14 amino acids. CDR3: CASSSQGPTDTQYF. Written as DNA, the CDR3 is TGTGCCAGCAGTTCCCAGGGACCCACAGATACGCAGTATTTT.

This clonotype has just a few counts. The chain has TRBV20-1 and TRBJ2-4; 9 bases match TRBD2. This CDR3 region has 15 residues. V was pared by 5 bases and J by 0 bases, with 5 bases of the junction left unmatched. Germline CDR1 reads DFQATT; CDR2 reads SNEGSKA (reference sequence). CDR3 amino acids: CSASSGALAKNIQYF. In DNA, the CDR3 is TGCAGTGCTTCTAGCGGGGCTCTAGCCAAAAACATTCAGTACTTC.

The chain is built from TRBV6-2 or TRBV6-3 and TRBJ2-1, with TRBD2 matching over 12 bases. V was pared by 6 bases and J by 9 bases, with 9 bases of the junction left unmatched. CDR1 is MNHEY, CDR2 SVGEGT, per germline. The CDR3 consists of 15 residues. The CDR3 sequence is CASSVTSGSGGEQFF. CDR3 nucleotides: TGTGCCAGCAGCGTGACTAGCGGGAGCGGGGGTGAGCAGTTCTTC.

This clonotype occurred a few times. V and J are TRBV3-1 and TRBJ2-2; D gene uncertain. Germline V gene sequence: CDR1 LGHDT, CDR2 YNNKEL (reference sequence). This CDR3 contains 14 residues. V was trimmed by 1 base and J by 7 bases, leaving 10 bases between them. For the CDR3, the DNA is TGTGCCAGCAGCCAAGGGCCGACGGTCGGGGAGCTGTTTTTT. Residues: CASSQGPTVGELFF.

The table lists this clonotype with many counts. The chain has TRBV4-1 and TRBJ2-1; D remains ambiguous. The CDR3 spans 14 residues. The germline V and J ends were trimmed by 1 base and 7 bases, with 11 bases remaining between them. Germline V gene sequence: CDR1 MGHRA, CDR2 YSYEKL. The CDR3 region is CASSQGSRDNEQFF. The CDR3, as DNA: TGCGCCAGCAGCCAAGGTTCAAGGGATAATGAGCAGTTCTTC.

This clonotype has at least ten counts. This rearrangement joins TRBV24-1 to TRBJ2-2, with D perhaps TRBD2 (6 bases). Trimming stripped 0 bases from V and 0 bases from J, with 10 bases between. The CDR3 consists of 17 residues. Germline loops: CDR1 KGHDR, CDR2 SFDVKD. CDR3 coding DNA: TGTGCCACCAGTGATTTGCCGGGACTCTCGAACACCGGGGAGCTGTTTTTT. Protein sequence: CATSDLPGLSNTGELFF.

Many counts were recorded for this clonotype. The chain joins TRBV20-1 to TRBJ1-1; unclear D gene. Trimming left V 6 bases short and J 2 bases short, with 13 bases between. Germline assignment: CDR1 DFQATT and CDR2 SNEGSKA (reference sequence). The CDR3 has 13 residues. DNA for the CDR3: TGCAGTGCCCGTAAGTCCGGAAACACTGAAGCTTTCTTT. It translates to CSARKSGNTEAFF.

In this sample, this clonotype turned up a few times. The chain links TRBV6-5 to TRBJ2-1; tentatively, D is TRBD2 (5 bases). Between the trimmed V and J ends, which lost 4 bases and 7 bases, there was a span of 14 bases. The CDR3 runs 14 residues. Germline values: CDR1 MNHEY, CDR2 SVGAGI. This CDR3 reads CASSSRETGNEQFF. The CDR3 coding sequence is TGTGCCAGCAGTTCCCGGGAAACGGGGAATGAGCAGTTCTTC.

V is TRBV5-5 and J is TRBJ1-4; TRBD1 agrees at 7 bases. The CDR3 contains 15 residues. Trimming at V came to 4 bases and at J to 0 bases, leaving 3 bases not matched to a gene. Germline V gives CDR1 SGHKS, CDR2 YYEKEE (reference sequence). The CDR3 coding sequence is TGTGCCAGCAGCGGGACAGTTGCAACTAATGAAAAACTGTTTTTT. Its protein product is CASSGTVATNEKLFF.

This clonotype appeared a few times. Here the CDR3 DNA reads TGTGCCAGCAGTTACGGGAGTACGGGCGAGCAGTACTTC. Translation gives CASSYGSTGEQYF. J is TRBJ2-7 and V is TRBV6-6, with D tentatively TRBD2 (5 bases). The germline gives CDR1 MNHNY, CDR2 SVGAGI (reference sequence). The V end lost 2 bases, the J end lost 6 bases, and 11 bases lay between the germline ends. The CDR3 runs 13 residues.

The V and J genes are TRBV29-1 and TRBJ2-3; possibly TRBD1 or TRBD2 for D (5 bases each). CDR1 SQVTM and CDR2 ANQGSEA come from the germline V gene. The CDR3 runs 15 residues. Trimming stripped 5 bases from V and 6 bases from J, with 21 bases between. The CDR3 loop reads CSVLTSSRWGDTQYF. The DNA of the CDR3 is TGCAGCGTTCTTACCTCTTCGCGGTGGGGGGATACGCAGTATTTT.

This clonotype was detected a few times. The chain's CDR3 is CASSPPEGESYNEQFF. CDR3 nucleotides: TGTGCCAGCTCACCACCGGAGGGGGAGTCCTACAATGAGCAGTTCTTC. The chain is built from TRBV18 and TRBJ2-1; D tentatively reads TRBD1 or TRBD2 (6 bases each). V was pared by 0 bases and J by 1 base, with 10 bases between. The V gene's germline CDR1 is KGHSH and CDR2 LQKENI. CDR3 length: 16 amino acids.

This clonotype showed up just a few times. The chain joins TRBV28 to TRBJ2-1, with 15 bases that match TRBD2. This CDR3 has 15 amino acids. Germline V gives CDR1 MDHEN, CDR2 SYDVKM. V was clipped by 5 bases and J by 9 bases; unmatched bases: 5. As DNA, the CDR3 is TGTGCCAGCAGTAAATGGACTAGCGGGGGGGGTGAGCAGTTCTTC. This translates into CASSKWTSGGGEQFF.

The DNA for the CDR3 is TGCAGTGCTAGAGTGTTTAGCGGGGGCCTTCTCCGCACAGATACGCAGTATTTT. Encoded protein: CSARVFSGGLLRTDTQYF. The genes are TRBV20-1 and TRBJ2-3, with 9 nucleotides matching TRBD2. The V and J ends lost 1 base and 1 base, in that order; junction bases with no gene match: 12. Germline lookup yields CDR1 DFQATT and CDR2 SNEGSKA (reference sequence). The length of the CDR3 is 18 residues.

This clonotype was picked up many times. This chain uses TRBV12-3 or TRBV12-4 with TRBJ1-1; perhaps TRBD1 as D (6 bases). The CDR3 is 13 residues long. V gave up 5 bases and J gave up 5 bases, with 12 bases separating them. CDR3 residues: CASSPRGITEAFF. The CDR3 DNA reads TGTGCCAGCAGTCCCAGGGGAATTACTGAAGCTTTCTTT.

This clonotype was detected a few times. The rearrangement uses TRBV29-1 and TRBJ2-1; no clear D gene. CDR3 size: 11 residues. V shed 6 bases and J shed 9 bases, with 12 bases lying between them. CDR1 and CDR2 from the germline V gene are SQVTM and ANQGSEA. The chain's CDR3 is CSVPLAPEQFF. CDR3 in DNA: TGCAGCGTCCCACTGGCTCCTGAGCAGTTCTTC.

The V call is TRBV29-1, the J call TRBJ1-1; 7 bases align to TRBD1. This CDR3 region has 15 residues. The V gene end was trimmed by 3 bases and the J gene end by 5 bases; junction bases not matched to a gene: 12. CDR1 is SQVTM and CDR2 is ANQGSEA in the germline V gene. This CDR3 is CSVERPKGAGTEAFF. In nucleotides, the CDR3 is TGCAGCGTTGAGCGGCCGAAGGGGGCTGGGACTGAAGCTTTCTTT.

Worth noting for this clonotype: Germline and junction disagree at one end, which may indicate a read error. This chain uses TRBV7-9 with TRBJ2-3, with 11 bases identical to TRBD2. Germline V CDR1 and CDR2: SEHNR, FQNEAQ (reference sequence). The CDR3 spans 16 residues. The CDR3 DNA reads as TGTGCCAGCAGCCCCAGACTAGCGGGGAGCACAGATACGCAGTTTTTT. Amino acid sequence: CASSPRLAGSTDTQFF.

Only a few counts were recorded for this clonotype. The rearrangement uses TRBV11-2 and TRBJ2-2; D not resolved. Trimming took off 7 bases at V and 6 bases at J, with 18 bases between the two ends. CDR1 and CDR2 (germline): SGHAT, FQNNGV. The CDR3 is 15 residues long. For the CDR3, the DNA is TGTGCCAGCAACCGATTTGGGCAGCAGGCCGGGGAGCTGTTTTTT. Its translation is CASNRFGQQAGELFF.

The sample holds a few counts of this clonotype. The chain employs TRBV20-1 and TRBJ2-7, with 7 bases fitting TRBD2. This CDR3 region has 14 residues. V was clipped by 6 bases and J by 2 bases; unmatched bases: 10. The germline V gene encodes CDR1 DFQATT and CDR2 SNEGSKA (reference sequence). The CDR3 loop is CSAEGLLETYEQYF. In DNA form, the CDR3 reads TGCAGTGCGGAGGGACTATTAGAAACCTACGAGCAGTACTTC.

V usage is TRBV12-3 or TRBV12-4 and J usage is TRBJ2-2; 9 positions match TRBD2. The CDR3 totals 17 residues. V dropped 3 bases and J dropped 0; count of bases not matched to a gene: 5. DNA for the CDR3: TGTGCCAGCAGTTTCCCTTTAGCGGGGGCGAACACCGGGGAGCTGTTTTTT. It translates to CASSFPLAGANTGELFF.

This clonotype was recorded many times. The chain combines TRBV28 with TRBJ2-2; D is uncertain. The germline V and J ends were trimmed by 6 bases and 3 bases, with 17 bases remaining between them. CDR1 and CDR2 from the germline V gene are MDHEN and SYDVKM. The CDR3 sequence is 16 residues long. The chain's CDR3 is CASSPVEGPDTGELFF. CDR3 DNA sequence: TGTGCCAGCAGCCCCGTGGAAGGCCCCGACACCGGGGAGCTGTTTTTT.

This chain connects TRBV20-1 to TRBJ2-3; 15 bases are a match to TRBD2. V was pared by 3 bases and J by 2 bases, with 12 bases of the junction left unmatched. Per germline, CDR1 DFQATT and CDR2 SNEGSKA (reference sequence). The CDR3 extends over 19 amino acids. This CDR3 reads CSASGPGLAGGRSTDTQYF. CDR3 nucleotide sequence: TGCAGTGCTAGCGGACCGGGACTAGCGGGGGGCAGATCCACAGATACGCAGTATTTT.

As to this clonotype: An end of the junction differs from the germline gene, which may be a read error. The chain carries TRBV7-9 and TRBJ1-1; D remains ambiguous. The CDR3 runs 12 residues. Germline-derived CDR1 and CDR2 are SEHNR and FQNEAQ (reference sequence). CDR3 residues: CASNLAGTEAFF. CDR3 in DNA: TGTGCCAGCAACTTAGCCGGAACTGAAGCTTTCTTT.

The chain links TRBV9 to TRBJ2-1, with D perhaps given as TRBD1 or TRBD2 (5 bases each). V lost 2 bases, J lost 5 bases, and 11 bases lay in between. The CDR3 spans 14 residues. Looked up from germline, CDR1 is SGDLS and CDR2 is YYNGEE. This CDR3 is CASSVGTSNNEQFF. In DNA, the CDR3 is TGTGCCAGCAGCGTGGGGACGAGCAACAATGAGCAGTTCTTC. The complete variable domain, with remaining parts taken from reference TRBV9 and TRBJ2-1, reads DSGVTQTPKHLITATGQRVTLRCSPRSGDLSVYWYQQSLDQGLQFLIQYYNGEERAKGNILERFSAQQFPDLHSELNLSSLELGDSALYFCASSVGTSNNEQFFGPGTRLTVL.